These 23 T cell receptor beta chains were sequenced from one sample in a study of monozygotic twins with inflammatory bowel disease. TCRdb reprocessed the 5' RACE reads, keeping one entry per CDR3 protein, no DNA. This table holds 110,000 to 150,000 distinct CDR3 sequences. The sample was blood. The origin of the receptors is a human donor with ulcerative colitis or Crohn's disease, or a healthy co-twin of an affected twin (not recorded which).

This chain joins TRBV7-3 and TRBJ1-1; no DNA is available, so the TRBD1 call from TCRdb remains unchecked. Germline CDR1 is SGHTA and CDR2 is FQGTGA. The length of the CDR3 is 13 residues. The CDR3 loop is CASSFQGQSEAFF.

This chain connects TRBV19 to TRBJ2-3; TCRdb gives TRBD2 as the D gene, but with no DNA this cannot be confirmed. The CDR3 is 14 residues long. Germline assignment: CDR1 LNHDA and CDR2 SQIVND (reference sequence). CDR3 protein: CASHPTGTTDTQYF.

V and J are TRBV5-1 and TRBJ2-7; TCRdb lists TRBD2, though no DNA is available to test this call. The CDR3 covers 13 residues. Germline loops: CDR1 SGHRS, CDR2 YFSETQ. The CDR3 is CASKAGGSYEQYF.

The genes are TRBV27 and TRBJ1-1; TCRdb's D call, TRBD1, is unchecked because there is no DNA. There are 13 residues in the CDR3. Germline V lookup: CDR1 MNHEY, CDR2 SMNVEV (reference sequence). The CDR3 spells CASSHRGDTEAFF.

The chain is built from TRBV5-1 and TRBJ1-4; TCRdb's D call, TRBD1, is unchecked because there is no DNA. The CDR3 totals 18 residues. CDR1 and CDR2 (germline): SGHRS, YFSETQ. The chain's CDR3 is CASSLYSGQAATNEKLFF.

This rearrangement joins TRBV28 to TRBJ1-3; TCRdb's D call, TRBD1, is unchecked because there is no DNA. CDR3 length: 13 amino acids. Germline CDR1 MDHEN, CDR2 SYDVKM. This CDR3 reads CASRPGTGNTIYF.

The gene calls are TRBV5-1 and TRBJ2-1. Germline CDR1 and CDR2: SGHRS and YFSETQ. The CDR3 has 15 amino acids. This chain's CDR3 is CASSLAAVSHNEQFF.

This chain links TRBV19 with TRBJ2-1. Germline CDR1 is LNHDA and CDR2 is SQIVND (reference sequence). CDR3 size: 13 residues. The CDR3 is CASSISAYNEQFF.

V gene TRBV11-2 combines with J gene TRBJ2-3; TCRdb reports TRBD2, a call that lacks DNA to check it against. CDR1 and CDR2 from the germline V gene are SGHAT and FQNNGV. The length of the CDR3 is 12 residues. The CDR3 reads CASGTAGDTQYF.

The rearrangement uses TRBV30 and TRBJ2-6; absent DNA, TCRdb's TRBD1 call cannot be checked. The germline gives CDR1 GTSNPN, CDR2 SVGIG (reference sequence). This CDR3 has 15 amino acids. The CDR3 sequence: CAWSKGRTGANVLTF.

The chain combines TRBV5-1 with TRBJ2-1; TCRdb picks TRBD1, but there is no DNA to check that call. Germline CDR1 SGHRS, CDR2 YFSETQ. This CDR3 is 16 amino acids long. The CDR3 sequence is CASSLGGASSYNEQFF.

This CDR3 is CSAPGTGGESNIQYF. This chain joins TRBV20-1 and TRBJ2-4; there is no DNA to check the TCRdb D call of TRBD1. Germline CDR1 is DFQATT and CDR2 is SNEGSKA (reference sequence). The CDR3 has 15 residues.

The V call is TRBV30, the J call TRBJ2-1. The CDR3 has 13 amino acids. Germline CDR1 is GTSNPN and CDR2 is SVGIG (reference sequence). This CDR3 is CAFDGSSYNEQFF.

J is TRBJ1-3 and V is TRBV10-3; TCRdb names TRBD1, which stays unverified in the absence of DNA. This CDR3 region has 15 residues. The germline CDR1 and CDR2 sequences are ENHRY and SYGVKD. CDR3 amino acids: CAISDQGTSGNTIYF.

The chain combines TRBV12-3 or TRBV12-4 with TRBJ2-3; the D call of TRBD2 rests on TCRdb alone, since no DNA is present to check it. This CDR3 is built from 18 residues. CDR3 in amino acids: CASSLLLAGGSSTDTQYF.

V gene TRBV7-3 combines with J gene TRBJ2-3. The CDR3 totals 15 residues. CDR1 and CDR2 from the germline V gene are SGHTA and FQGTGA. The CDR3: CASSLTGLASDTQYF.

The chain couples TRBV20-1 to TRBJ1-5. The V gene's germline CDR1 is DFQATT and CDR2 SNEGSKA (reference sequence). CDR3 length: 17 residues. CDR3 amino acids: CSARASRTEGRIQPQHF.

The chain is built from TRBV20-1 and TRBJ2-1; TCRdb outputs TRBD2, but without DNA this stays unchecked. Germline loops: CDR1 DFQATT, CDR2 SNEGSKA (reference sequence). CDR3 length equals 17 residues. CDR3 residues: CSATLAGRTTGHNEQFF.

The V and J genes are TRBV5-1 and TRBJ2-1. The CDR3 loop spans 13 amino acids. Germline loops: CDR1 SGHRS, CDR2 YFSETQ. CDR3 loop: CASSLGRVDEQFF. Looking up the rest from reference TRBV5-1 and TRBJ2-1 gives the full variable domain: KAGVTQTPRYLIKTRGQQVTLSCSPISGHRSVSWYQQTPGQGLQFLFEYFSETQRNKGNFPGRFSGRQFSNSRSEMNVSTLELGDSALYLCASSLGRVDEQFFGPGTRLTVL.

The chain couples TRBV6-2 or TRBV6-3 to TRBJ1-1. Germline V CDR1 and CDR2: MNHEY, SVGEGT. The CDR3 has 13 amino acids. CDR3 sequence reads: CASSKLQRTEAFF.

The genes are TRBV4-3 and TRBJ1-5. Germline values: CDR1 LGHNA, CDR2 YSLEER. The CDR3 sequence is 13 residues long. CDR3 amino acids: CASSPGANQPQHF.

The chain carries TRBV28 and TRBJ1-5; checking the TCRdb D call of TRBD1 is not possible without DNA. CDR3 length equals 14 residues. Germline V lookup: CDR1 MDHEN, CDR2 SYDVKM. The CDR3 sequence is CASTSGEGNQPQHF.

The CDR3 region is CASRGLAESTDTQYF. The genes are TRBV5-1 and TRBJ2-3; the TCRdb D gene call, TRBD2, has no DNA to confirm it. The CDR3 extends over 15 amino acids. Germline V gene lookup returns CDR1 SGHRS and CDR2 YFSETQ.